This T cell receptor beta chain was documented in a study of blood T cell repertoires in COVID-19 (TCRdb year 2020). Regarding the complete study: Samples from collaborators originated in the United States, Italy and Spain and spanned both the acute and convalescent phases of COVID-19. Subjects who had been exposed to COVID-19, were actively infected with it, or had recovered from it provided the deeply sampled blood TCRbeta repertoires that made up the dataset. Where HLA class I and class II types were available, the types were taken from metadata supplied by the sample provider, not from assay-based typing. Samples came from the ongoing ImmuneRACE study (first 160 participants) plus 1,254 subjects from 6 global collaborators. The material from the prospective study consisted of cDNA or gDNA derived from T cells, B-cell-depleted T cells, or PBMCs. The repertoires were released in a freely available public database intended as a resource for research on the immune response to SARS-CoV-2. Sample metadata almost always included a de-identified subject ID, COVID-19 status, age in years and sex.

Samples from volunteer blood donors who had recovered from COVID-19 were contributed by a second Seattle source. Each collaborating institution followed its own protocols to collect whole blood in K2EDTA tubes. For TCRbeta analysis, collaborator samples were shipped as frozen whole blood, as isolated PBMCs, or as DNA extracted from either sample type. Here is what the overall study found, with its caveats: How much clinical and demographic metadata was included differed by source and by participant, and the metadata was provided uncurated.

A word on this clone: The target of this receptor is not known. Qualities for individual bases were not recorded, and no much larger clone is one base off.

The immunoSEQ Assay, a bias-controlled multiplex PCR, was used to amplify TCRbeta CDR3 regions from genomic DNA. The paper's processing steps were these. Nucleated cell counts per sample were estimated from amplification of reference gene primers within the assay. To quantify the absolute abundance of each unique TCRbeta CDR3 rearrangement, sequence reads were collapsed and filtered. For each sample, productive Simpson clonality was calculated by taking the square root of Simpson's diversity index across productive rearrangements. TCRdb re-hosts the immuneACCESS table, in-frame sequences only. Its copies lack some clones; in the studies checked, an unresolved V gene accounts for under half of them, and the cause for the rest is not known. That table gives V, J and clone size, and the DNA gave D and trimming. A total of 250,000 to 300,000 clones appear in this sample, around 86% of them only once. 0.85% to 0.95% of the sample lies in the top ten.

CDR3 length: 17 amino acids, cysteine to phenylalanine. The DNA shown is the 51-base CDR3, in frame from base 1. The germline V gene provides CDR1 MGHRA and CDR2 YSYEKL. V has 1 base trimmed and J has 6 bases trimmed; junction bases matching no gene number 14. The chain employs TRBV4-1 and TRBJ2-7; 8 of the junction bases match TRBD2. Specimen: peripheral blood. This TCR derives from a woman between 40 and 50 years old who had recovered from COVID-19. The nucleotide sequence is given as TGCGCCAGCAGCCAAGGTCGTCACGGGAGGGCCAGAGGCGAGCAGTACTTC. Translated, this gives CASSQGRHGRARGEQYF.